The 3 T cell receptor beta chains below were found in one sample sequenced in a study of blood T cell repertoires in COVID-19. Profiling relied on immunoSEQ multiplex PCR, and the TCRdb table lists in-frame clones only, not all of them. The profile shows about 240,000 clones, around 87% of them singletons. Sequencing was done on a sample of PBMCs or T cells enriched from blood (not recorded which). The receptors here all came from a woman between 35 and 50 years old with acute COVID-19.

V gene TRBV18 combines with J gene TRBJ2-2; D gene uncertain. Germline CDR1 and CDR2: KGHSH and LQKENI. V was cut by 7 bases and J by 1 base, with 13 bases left in between. The CDR3 length is 15 residues. CDR3 sequence: CASFSDTKNTGELFF. In DNA form, the CDR3 reads TGTGCCAGCTTTTCCGACACCAAGAACACCGGGGAGCTGTTTTTT.

V usage is TRBV11-2 and J usage is TRBJ2-1, with D uncertain. CDR1 is SGHAT, CDR2 FQNNGV, per germline. V lost 5 bases and J 9 bases, leaving 11 bases between the germline ends. This CDR3 comprises 12 residues. The CDR3 bases are TGTGCCAGCAGCGCCACCCAGGTTGAGCAGTTCTTC. As protein: CASSATQVEQFF.

V gene TRBV7-2 combines with J gene TRBJ2-5, with D maybe TRBD2 (6 bases). The V gene lost 1 base and the J gene lost 5 bases, with 11 bases spanning the gap. The length of the CDR3 is 14 residues. Germline loops: CDR1 SGHTA, CDR2 FQGNSA. The CDR3 sequence: CASSLVTGDETQYF. The CDR3 DNA reads TGTGCCAGCAGCTTAGTTACGGGAGACGAGACCCAGTACTTC. The full variable domain, its missing parts supplied by reference TRBV7-2 and TRBJ2-5, is GAGVSQSPSNKVTEKGKDVELRCDPISGHTALYWYRQSLGQGLEFLIYFQGNSAPDKSGLPSDRFSAERTGGSVSTLTIQRTQQEDSAVYLCASSLVTGDETQYFGPGTRLLVL.